This is a list of T cell receptor beta chains from one sample in a study of blood T cell repertoires in COVID-19. This table comes from immunoSEQ multiplex PCR, and its TCRdb copy is limited to in-frame clones, with some not included. Of roughly 140,000 clones detected, approximately 90% appear once; the ten largest clones hold around 4%. Material for sequencing was peripheral blood. The source is a woman aged 55-69 years with active or convalescent COVID-19. CDR3s include the opening cysteine and the closing phenylalanine or tryptophan. D genes are given only for firm matches. Expanded clones get a size class; other rows say once, few or many, or leave the size out.

>TRBV7-9|-|TRBD1|TRBJ2-7
CASSPRDSLYYEQYF
TGTGCCAGCAGCCCCCGGGACAGCCTTTACTACGAGCAGTACTTC
>TRBV7-2|-|-|TRBJ2-3
CASSLVGGGADTQYF
TGTGCCAGCAGCTTAGTTGGGGGCGGAGCAGATACGCAGTATTTT
>TRBV29-1|-|TRBD1|TRBJ1-2
CSVVAGTGGYYGYTF
TGCAGCGTTGTAGCCGGGACAGGGGGTTACTATGGCTACACCTTC
>TRBV5-1|-|-|TRBJ1-2
CASSPDSYGYTF
TGCGCCAGCAGCCCGGACAGCTATGGCTACACCTTC
>TRBV5-1|-|-|TRBJ2-5
CASSLLGPPGETQYF
TGCGCCAGCAGCTTGTTGGGCCCGCCAGGAGAGACCCAGTACTTC
>TRBV4-1|-|-|TRBJ2-7
CASSQGSGVTYEQYF
TGCGCCAGCAGCCAAGGATCAGGGGTAACCTACGAGCAGTACTTC
>TRBV12-3/TRBV12-4|-|-|TRBJ1-2
CASSSQYGYTF
TGTGCCAGCAGTTCACAGTATGGCTACACCTTC
>TRBV6-5|-|TRBD1|TRBJ1-5
CASSSTGAGNQPQHF
TGTGCCAGCAGTTCGACAGGGGCTGGCAATCAGCCCCAGCATTTT
>TRBV12-3/TRBV12-4|-|-|TRBJ1-5
CASSTGPSAQHF
TGTGCCAGCAGTACAGGTCCTTCGGCCCAGCATTTT
>TRBV3-1/TRBV3-2|-|TRBD1|TRBJ1-5
CASSLRSRTGDIDQPQHF
TGTGCCAGCAGCCTCCGATCACGCACAGGGGACATCGATCAGCCCCAGCATTTT
>TRBV19|-|TRBD1|TRBJ1-2
CASSPGTGPYGYTF
TGTGCCAGTAGCCCCGGGACAGGGCCCTATGGCTACACCTTC
>TRBV4-3|once|-|TRBJ1-1
CASSQGRGVNTEAFF
TGCGCCAGCAGCCAAGGACGGGGGGTGAACACTGAAGCTTTCTTT
>TRBV10-3|once|-|TRBJ2-2
CAISAGTNTGELFF
TGTGCCATCAGTGCAGGGACAAACACCGGGGAGCTGTTTTTT
>TRBV19|-|TRBD1|TRBJ2-5
CASSNDRGGRETQYF
TGTGCCAGTAGCAATGACAGGGGAGGAAGAGAGACCCAGTACTTC
>TRBV7-8|-|-|TRBJ1-2
CASSLARGRRDYGYTF
TGTGCCAGCAGCTTAGCCAGGGGCCGGCGAGACTATGGCTACACCTTC
>TRBV7-9|-|TRBD2|TRBJ2-1
CASSLGLAEGEQFF
TGTGCCAGCAGCTTAGGACTAGCCGAGGGTGAGCAGTTCTTC
>TRBV7-2|-|TRBD2|TRBJ2-1
CASSLALSGRYNEQFF
TGTGCCAGCAGCTTAGCGCTTAGCGGGCGCTACAATGAGCAGTTCTTC
>TRBV7-2|-|-|TRBJ1-6
CASSSSGNSPLHF
TGTGCCAGCAGCTCCTCAGGGAATTCACCCCTCCACTTT
>TRBV27|-|-|TRBJ1-6
CASSAVRGSYNSPLHF
TGTGCCAGCAGTGCGGTCCGGGGATCCTATAATTCACCCCTCCACTTT
>TRBV7-2|-|TRBD1|TRBJ1-2
CASSLLGTGSDGYTF
TGTGCCAGCAGCTTATTAGGGACAGGGTCGGATGGCTACACCTTC
>TRBV5-1|-|TRBD1|TRBJ2-5
CASSRDRGVGETQYF
TGCGCCAGCAGCCGGGACAGGGGAGTAGGTGAGACCCAGTACTTC
>TRBV14|-|TRBD1|TRBJ1-3
CASRGQTSGNTIYF
TGTGCCAGCAGGGGACAGACCTCTGGAAACACCATATATTTT
>TRBV6-5|-|TRBD1|TRBJ2-7
CASSHGDSPSYEQYF
TGTGCCAGCAGCCACGGGGACAGTCCCTCCTACGAGCAGTACTTC
>TRBV10-3|-|TRBD1|TRBJ1-1
CAISNRGQDTEAFF
TGTGCCATCAGTAACAGGGGTCAGGACACTGAAGCTTTCTTT
>TRBV18|-|-|TRBJ1-1
CASSPTGTNTEAFF
TGTGCCAGCTCACCGACAGGAACGAACACTGAAGCTTTCTTT
>TRBV19|-|-|TRBJ2-7
CASAGTTSTYEQYF
TGTGCCAGTGCCGGGACAACCTCGACCTACGAGCAGTACTTC
>TRBV19|-|TRBD2|TRBJ2-3
CASSPTPSGVGIYQDTQYF
TGTGCCAGTAGTCCCACCCCCAGCGGGGTTGGGATTTACCAAGATACGCAGTATTTT
>TRBV19|-|TRBD1|TRBJ1-2
CASSADRDYGYTF
TGTGCCAGTAGTGCGGACAGGGACTATGGCTACACCTTC
>TRBV11-2|-|TRBD1|TRBJ2-5
CASIGQGKTQYF
TGTGCCAGCATAGGACAGGGAAAGACCCAGTACTTC
>TRBV6-1|few|-|TRBJ2-2
CASSDPYPASQNTGELFF
TGTGCCAGCAGTGATCCCTATCCCGCTAGCCAGAACACCGGGGAGCTGTTTTTT
>TRBV7-9|few|-|TRBJ1-4
CASSSVSGATNEKLFF
TGTGCCAGCAGCTCTGTTTCGGGGGCAACTAATGAAAAACTGTTTTTT
>TRBV6-6|-|TRBD1|TRBJ1-5
CASSPGRGRGYGQPQHF
TGTGCCAGCAGTCCAGGCCGGGGCAGGGGGTACGGTCAGCCCCAGCATTTT
>TRBV20-1|-|-|TRBJ2-3
CSASRGLRTDTQYF
TGCAGTGCTAGTAGGGGATTAAGGACAGATACGCAGTATTTT
>TRBV6-4|-|-|TRBJ2-1
CASSVTSSSYNEQFF
TGTGCCAGCAGTGTGACTAGTAGTTCCTACAATGAGCAGTTCTTC
>TRBV18|once|TRBD2|TRBJ2-2
CASSLSPGLGGTGELFF
TGTGCCAGCTCACTATCCCCGGGACTAGGAGGAACCGGGGAGCTGTTTTTT
>TRBV7-2|-|-|TRBJ2-3
CASSLGHSGSTDTQYF
TGTGCCAGCAGCTTAGGTCACAGCGGAAGCACAGATACGCAGTATTTT
>TRBV4-1|once|-|TRBJ1-2
CASSQADRTNYGYTF
TGCGCCAGCAGCCAAGCTGACAGGACCAACTATGGCTACACCTTC
>TRBV7-9|few|TRBD1|TRBJ1-1
CASGTGFHPFF
TGTGCCAGCGGGACAGGGTTCCACCCTTTCTTT
>TRBV30|-|-|TRBJ1-2
CAWRVEVNYGYTF
TGTGCCTGGAGGGTTGAGGTTAACTATGGCTACACCTTC
>TRBV4-1|-|TRBD2|TRBJ2-3
CASSQAPGLAGGPTKDTQYF
TGCGCCAGCAGCCAAGCACCGGGACTAGCGGGGGGGCCTACGAAAGATACGCAGTATTTT
>TRBV3-1/TRBV3-2|-|TRBD1|TRBJ1-3
CASSSAGTGSGNTIYF
TGTGCCAGCAGCTCAGCGGGGACAGGCTCTGGAAACACCATATATTTT
>TRBV18|-|-|TRBJ2-5
CASSPQYLQETQYF
TGTGCCAGCTCACCCCAGTACCTCCAAGAGACCCAGTACTTC
>TRBV11-3|-|TRBD2|TRBJ2-1
CASSPLAGSYNEQFF
TGTGCCAGCAGTCCGCTAGCGGGGTCCTACAATGAGCAGTTCTTC
>TRBV5-6|-|-|TRBJ1-4
CASSRRGGGSEKLFF
TGTGCCAGCAGCCGTCGCGGGGGAGGGTCTGAAAAACTGTTTTTT
>TRBV29-1|-|TRBD1|TRBJ1-1
CSVRGQGRTEAFF
TGCAGCGTCAGGGGGCAGGGGCGGACTGAAGCTTTCTTT
>TRBV6-5|few|TRBD1|TRBJ1-4
CASSGQGITNEKLFF
TGTGCCAGCAGCGGACAGGGGATCACTAATGAAAAACTGTTTTTT
>TRBV9|once|TRBD1|TRBJ2-2
CASSVAGQGTGELFF
TGTGCCAGCAGCGTAGCGGGACAGGGGACCGGGGAGCTGTTTTTT
>TRBV5-4|-|-|TRBJ1-2
CASSLDGGISNYGYTF
TGTGCCAGCAGCTTGGATGGGGGCATCTCTAACTATGGCTACACCTTC
>TRBV7-2|-|TRBD2|TRBJ2-1
CASSLEGGLANEQFF
TGTGCCAGCAGCTTAGAGGGGGGACTAGCGAACGAGCAGTTCTTC
>TRBV5-5|once|-|TRBJ2-5
CASSDPQGRETQYF
TGTGCCAGCAGCGATCCGCAGGGAAGGGAGACCCAGTACTTC
>TRBV5-1|-|-|TRBJ1-1
CASSVRDSRVTEAFF
TGCGCCAGCAGCGTCCGGGACTCTCGAGTCACTGAAGCTTTCTTT